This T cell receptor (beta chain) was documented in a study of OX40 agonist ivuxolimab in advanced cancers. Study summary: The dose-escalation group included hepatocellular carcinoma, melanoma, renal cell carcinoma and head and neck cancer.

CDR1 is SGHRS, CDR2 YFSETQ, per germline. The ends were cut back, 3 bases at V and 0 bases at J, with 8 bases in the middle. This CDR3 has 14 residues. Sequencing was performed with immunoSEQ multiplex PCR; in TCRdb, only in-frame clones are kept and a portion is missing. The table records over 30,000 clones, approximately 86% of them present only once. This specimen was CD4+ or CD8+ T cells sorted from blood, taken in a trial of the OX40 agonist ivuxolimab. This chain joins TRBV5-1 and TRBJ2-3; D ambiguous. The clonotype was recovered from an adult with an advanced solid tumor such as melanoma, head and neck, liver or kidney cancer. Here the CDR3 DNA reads TGCGCCAGCAGCTGGATGGACAGCACAGATACGCAGTATTTT. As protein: CASSWMDSTDTQYF.